This T cell receptor beta chain was sequenced during a study of T-cell reconstitution after alpha-beta-depleted transplantation in children. The V end was cut by 2 bases, the J end by 0 bases, with 6 bases between. The CDR3 length is 14 residues. Germline V gene data show CDR1 as SGHRS and CDR2 as YFSETQ. The TCRbeta library was prepared with unique molecular identifiers. Via MiXCR, TCRdb re-called the PCR reads, giving one row per CDR3 protein. The repertoire holds hundreds of thousands of distinct CDR3 sequences, with roughly 15% as singletons. Points from the study as a whole: Surviving recipient cells, namely T cells and thymic progenitors, were the source of high day-60 TCRbeta diversity in some patients.

This clonotype was observed a few times. The antigen is not known. This chain joins TRBV5-1 and TRBJ1-3, with D unclear. The sequences come from PBMCs, mostly from graft donor cells, collected 360 days after TCRalphabeta/CD19-depleted stem cell transplant. The TCR originated in a male patient aged 2-15 years who had a stem cell transplant for acute lymphoblastic leukemia, so the T cells may come from the graft donor. The CDR3 nucleotides are TGCGCCAGCAGCTTTTCAGTCTCTGGAAACACCATATATTTT. It yields the protein CASSFSVSGNTIYF.